This T cell receptor (beta chain) comes out of a study of early T cells in non-severe SARS-CoV-2 infection (dated by TCRdb to the early 2020s). A note on the overall study: Bulk RNA from unsorted whole blood was used for TCR sequencing, so alpha and beta chains could not be paired.

Based on the germline V gene, the CDR1 and CDR2 sequences are SQVTM and ANQGSEA. The CDR3 numbers 11 residues from cysteine through phenylalanine. The entry retains the CDR3 DNA only, 33 bases that are in frame from base 1. The junction carries 13 bases between V and J, which are trimmed by 6 bases and 10 bases respectively. Set within a cohort of healthcare workers in London, UK, this nested case-control study involved weekly PCR testing of nasopharyngeal swabs along with blood sampling. Healthcare workers were recruited between 23 and 31 March 2020, during the week of the UK lockdown, and were followed weekly for up to roughly 15 weeks. General conclusions and limits of the study: VDJdb matching was skewed toward anti-spike CD8 responses and likely underestimated virus-specific expansions, missing private and CD4 specificities.

Concerning this clonotype: Its recognized antigen is unknown. No per-base quality is available; no much larger clone lies one base away.

Preparation of the library involved 5' RACE. Sequencing instrument: NextSeq 500. Unique molecular identifiers were attached to individual cDNA molecules in the TCR library protocol so that sequencing error and PCR bias could be corrected. Both TCR alpha and beta chains were sequenced, and tight co-correlation was observed between alpha and beta sequence abundances in each sample. In the original analysis: Decombinator V4 was used to annotate the V gene, J gene and CDR3 of the TCR sequences. TCRs were defined as expanded if a significant change between any two time points was detected under a Poisson model with p below 0.0001. Abundances of TCRs were expressed as counts per million after normalisation to the total number of TCRs sequenced in each sample. MAIT TCRs were defined by TRAV1-2 paired with TRAJ12, TRAJ20 or TRAJ33, and iNKT TCRs by TRAV10 paired with TRAJ18. A search of VDJdb, accessed on 1 November 2021, was run for TCRs annotated to CMV, EBV and SARS-CoV-2, with TCRs annotated for multiple antigens excluded. Using fastp at Q25 and MiXCR, TCRdb reprocessed the public reads and kept productive beta chains. Rows matching on CDR3 protein sequence are summarized as one entry with the most common DNA and genes. The V and J calls were not made by the authors but by TCRdb's processing. This sample comprises tens of thousands of distinct CDR3 sequences, about 14% of them detected only once. The ten largest clonotypes hold just under 0.6% of the sample.

What was sequenced was whole blood. The rearrangement combines TRBV29-1 with TRBJ2-1, with a tentative D gene TRBD2 over 6 matching bases. The receptor's source is an adult who was a healthcare worker with PCR-confirmed SARS-CoV-2 infection or an uninfected control (not recorded which). The nucleotide sequence is TGCAGCGTGCCTAGCGACGGCGAGCAGTTCTTC. Its translation reads: CSVPSDGEQFF.